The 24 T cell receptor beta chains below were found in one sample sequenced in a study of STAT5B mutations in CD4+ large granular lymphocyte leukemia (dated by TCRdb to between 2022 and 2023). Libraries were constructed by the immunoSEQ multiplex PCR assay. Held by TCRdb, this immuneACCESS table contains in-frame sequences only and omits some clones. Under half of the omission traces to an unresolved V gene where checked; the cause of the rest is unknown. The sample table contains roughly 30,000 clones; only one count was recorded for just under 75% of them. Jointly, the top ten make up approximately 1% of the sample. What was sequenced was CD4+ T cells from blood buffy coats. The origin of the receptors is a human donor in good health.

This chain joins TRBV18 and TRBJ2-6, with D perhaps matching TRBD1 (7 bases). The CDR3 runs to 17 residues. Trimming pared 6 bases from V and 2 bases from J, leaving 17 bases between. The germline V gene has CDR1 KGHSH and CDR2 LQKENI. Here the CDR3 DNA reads TGTGCCAGCTCCAGACAGGGAGGTACCACTGGGGCCAACGTCCTGACTTTC. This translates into CASSRQGGTTGANVLTF.

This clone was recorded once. The CDR3 sequence: CASSQDYRTGGTDTQYF. CDR3 in DNA: TGTGCCAGCAGCCAAGATTACCGGACGGGGGGCACAGATACGCAGTATTTT. V and J are TRBV4-2 and TRBJ2-3, with a possible D match to TRBD2 (6 bases). CDR1 and CDR2 (germline): LGHNA, YNFKEQ. CDR3 length: 17 residues. The V end lost 0 bases, the J end lost 1 base, and 14 bases lay between the germline ends.

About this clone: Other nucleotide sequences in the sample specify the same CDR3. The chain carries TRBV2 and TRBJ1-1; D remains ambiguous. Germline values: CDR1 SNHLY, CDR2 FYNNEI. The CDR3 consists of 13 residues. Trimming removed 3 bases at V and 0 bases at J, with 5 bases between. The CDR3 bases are TGTGCCAGCAGTGACGGCATGAACACTGAAGCTTTCTTT. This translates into CASSDGMNTEAFF.

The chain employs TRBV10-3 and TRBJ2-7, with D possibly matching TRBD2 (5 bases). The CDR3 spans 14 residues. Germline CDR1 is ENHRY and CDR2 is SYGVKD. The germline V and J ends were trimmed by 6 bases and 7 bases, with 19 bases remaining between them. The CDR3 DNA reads TGTGCCATCAGAGACGGTCGGGGAGTGGGGGAGCAGTACGTC. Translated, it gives CAIRDGRGVGEQYV.

DNA for the CDR3: TGTGCCAGCAGCCCGGACCGCGCCCTAGGCTACACCTTC. Protein sequence: CASSPDRALGYTF. The chain carries TRBV28 and TRBJ1-2, with unresolved D. Germline V CDR1 and CDR2: MDHEN, SYDVKM. This CDR3 is built from 13 residues. Deletions cut 6 bases from V and 8 bases from J, with 16 bases between.

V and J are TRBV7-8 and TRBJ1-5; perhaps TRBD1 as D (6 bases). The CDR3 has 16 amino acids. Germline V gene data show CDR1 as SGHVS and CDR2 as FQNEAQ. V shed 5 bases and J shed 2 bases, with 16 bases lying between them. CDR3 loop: CASSPIQGRGNQPQHF. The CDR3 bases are TGTGCCAGCAGCCCTATACAGGGTAGAGGCAATCAGCCCCAGCATTTT.

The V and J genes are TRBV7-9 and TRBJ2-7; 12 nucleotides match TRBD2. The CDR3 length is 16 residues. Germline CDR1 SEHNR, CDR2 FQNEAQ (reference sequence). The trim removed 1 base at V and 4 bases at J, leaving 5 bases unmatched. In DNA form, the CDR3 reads TGTGCCAGCAGCTTAGATGGACTAGCGGGAAATTACGAGCAGTACTTC. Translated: CASSLDGLAGNYEQYF.

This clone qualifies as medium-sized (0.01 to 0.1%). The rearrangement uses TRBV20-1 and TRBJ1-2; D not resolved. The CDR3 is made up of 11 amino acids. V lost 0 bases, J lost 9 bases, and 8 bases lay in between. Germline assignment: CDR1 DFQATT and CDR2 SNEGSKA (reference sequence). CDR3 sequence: CSARDQSSYTF. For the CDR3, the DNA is TGCAGTGCTAGAGATCAGAGCAGCTACACCTTC.

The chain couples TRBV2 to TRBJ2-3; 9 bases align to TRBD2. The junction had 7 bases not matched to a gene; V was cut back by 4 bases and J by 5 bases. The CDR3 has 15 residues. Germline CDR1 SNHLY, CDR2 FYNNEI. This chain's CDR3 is CASSVRTSDIDTQYF. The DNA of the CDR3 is TGTGCCAGCAGTGTTAGGACTAGCGATATAGATACGCAGTATTTT. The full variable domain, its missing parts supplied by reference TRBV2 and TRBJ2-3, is EPEVTQTPSHQVTQMGQEVILRCVPISNHLYFYWYRQILGQKVEFLVSFYNNEISEKSEIFDDQFSVERPDGSNFTLKIRSTKLEDSAMYFCASSVRTSDIDTQYFGPGTRLTVL.

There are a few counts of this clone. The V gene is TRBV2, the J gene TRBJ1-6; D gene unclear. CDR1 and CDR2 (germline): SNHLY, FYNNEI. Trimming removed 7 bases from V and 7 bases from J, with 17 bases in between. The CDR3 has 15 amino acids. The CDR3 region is CASKLAPDLNSPLHF. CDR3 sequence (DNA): TGTGCCAGCAAGCTGGCCCCAGACCTCAATTCACCCCTCCACTTT.

CDR3 region: CAISEPGGAGNTEAFF. The CDR3 DNA reads as TGTGCCATCAGTGAGCCTGGGGGCGCGGGGAACACTGAAGCTTTCTTT. The chain combines TRBV10-3 with TRBJ1-1, with a weak D call TRBD1 (6 bases). In germline, CDR1 is ENHRY, CDR2 SYGVKD. CDR3 length: 16 residues. V gave up 2 bases and J gave up 1 base, with 14 bases separating them.

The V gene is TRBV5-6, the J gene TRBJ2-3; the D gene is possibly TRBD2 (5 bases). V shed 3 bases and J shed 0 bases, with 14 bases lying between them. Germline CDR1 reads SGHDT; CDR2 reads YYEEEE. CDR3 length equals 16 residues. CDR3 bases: TGTGCCAGCAGCTACGGACTGATAACTAGCACAGATACGCAGTATTTT. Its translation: CASSYGLITSTDTQYF. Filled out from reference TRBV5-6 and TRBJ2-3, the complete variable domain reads DAGVTQSPTHLIKTRGQQVTLRCSPKSGHDTVSWYQQALGQGPQFIFQYYEEEERQRGNFPDRFSGHQFPNYSSELNVNALLLGDSALYLCASSYGLITSTDTQYFGPGTRLTVL.

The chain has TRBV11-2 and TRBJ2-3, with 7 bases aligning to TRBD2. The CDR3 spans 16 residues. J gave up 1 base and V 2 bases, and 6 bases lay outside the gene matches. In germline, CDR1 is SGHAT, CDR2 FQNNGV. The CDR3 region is CASSLSSGVGTDTQYF. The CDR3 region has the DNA TGTGCCAGCAGCTTATCCAGCGGGGTGGGCACAGATACGCAGTATTTT.

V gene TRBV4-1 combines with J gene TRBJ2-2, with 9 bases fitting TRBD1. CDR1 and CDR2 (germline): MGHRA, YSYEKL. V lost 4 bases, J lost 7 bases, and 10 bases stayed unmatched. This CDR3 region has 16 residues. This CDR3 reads CASSRGTGWGVGELFF. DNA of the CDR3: TGCGCCAGCAGCCGGGGGACAGGGTGGGGGGTCGGGGAGCTGTTTTTT.

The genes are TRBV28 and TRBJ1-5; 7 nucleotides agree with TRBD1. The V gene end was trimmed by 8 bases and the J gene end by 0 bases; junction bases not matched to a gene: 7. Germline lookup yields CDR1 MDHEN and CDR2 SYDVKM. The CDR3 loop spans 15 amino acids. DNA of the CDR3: TGTGCCAGCGAGCAGGGGGTCTATAGCAATCAGCCCCAGCATTTT. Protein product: CASEQGVYSNQPQHF. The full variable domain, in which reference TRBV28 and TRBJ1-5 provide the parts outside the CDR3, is DVKVTQSSRYLVKRTGEKVFLECVQDMDHENMFWYRQDPGLGLRLIYFSYDVKMKEKGDIPEGYSVSREKKERFSLILESASTNQTSMYLCASEQGVYSNQPQHFGDGTRLSIL.

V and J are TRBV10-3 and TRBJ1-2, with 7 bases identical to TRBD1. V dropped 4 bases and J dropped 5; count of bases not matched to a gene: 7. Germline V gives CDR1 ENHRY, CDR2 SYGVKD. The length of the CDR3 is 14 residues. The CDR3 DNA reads TGTGCCATCAGTGGGGACAGCCTCCGGTATGGCTACACCTTC. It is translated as CAISGDSLRYGYTF.

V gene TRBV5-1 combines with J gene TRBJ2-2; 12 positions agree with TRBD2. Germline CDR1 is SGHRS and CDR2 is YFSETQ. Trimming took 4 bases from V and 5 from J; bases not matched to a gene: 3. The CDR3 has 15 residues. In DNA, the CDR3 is TGCGCCAGCAGCCCGGGACTAGCGGGTACCGGGGAGCTGTTTTTT. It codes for CASSPGLAGTGELFF.

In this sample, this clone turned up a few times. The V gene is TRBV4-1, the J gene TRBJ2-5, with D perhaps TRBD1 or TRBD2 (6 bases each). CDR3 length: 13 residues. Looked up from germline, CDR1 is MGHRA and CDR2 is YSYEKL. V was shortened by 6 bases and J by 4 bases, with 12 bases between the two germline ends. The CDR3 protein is CASRGGAGETQYF. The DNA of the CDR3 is TGCGCCAGCAGGGGGGGCGCGGGAGAGACCCAGTACTTC.

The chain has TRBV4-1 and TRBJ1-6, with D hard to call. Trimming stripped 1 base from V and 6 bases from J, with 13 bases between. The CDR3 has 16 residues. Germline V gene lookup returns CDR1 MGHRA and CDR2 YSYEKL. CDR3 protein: CASSQVRTPVNSPLHF. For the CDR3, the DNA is TGCGCCAGCAGCCAAGTAAGGACTCCGGTTAATTCACCCCTCCACTTT.

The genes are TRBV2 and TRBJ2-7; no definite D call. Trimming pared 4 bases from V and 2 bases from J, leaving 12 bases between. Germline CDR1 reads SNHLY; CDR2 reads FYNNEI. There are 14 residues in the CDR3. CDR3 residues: CASSATGPPYEQYF. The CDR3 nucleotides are TGTGCCAGCAGTGCAACCGGGCCCCCCTACGAGCAGTACTTC.

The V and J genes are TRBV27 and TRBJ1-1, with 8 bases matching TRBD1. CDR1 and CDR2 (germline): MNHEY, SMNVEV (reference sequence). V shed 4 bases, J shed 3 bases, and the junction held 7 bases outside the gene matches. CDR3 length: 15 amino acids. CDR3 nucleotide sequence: TGTGCCAGCAGTTCCCCCTACAGGGGGTACACTGAAGCTTTCTTT. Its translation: CASSSPYRGYTEAFF.

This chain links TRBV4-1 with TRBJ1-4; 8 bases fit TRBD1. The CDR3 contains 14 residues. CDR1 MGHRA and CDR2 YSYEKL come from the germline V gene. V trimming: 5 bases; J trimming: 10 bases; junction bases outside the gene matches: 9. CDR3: CASSVGQGRSKLFF. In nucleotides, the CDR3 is TGCGCCAGCAGCGTTGGACAGGGTCGGTCAAAACTGTTTTTT.

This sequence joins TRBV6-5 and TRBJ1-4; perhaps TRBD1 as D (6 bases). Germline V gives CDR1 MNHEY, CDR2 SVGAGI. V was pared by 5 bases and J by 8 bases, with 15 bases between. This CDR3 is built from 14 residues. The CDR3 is CASSIRGGTEKLFF. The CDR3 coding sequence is TGTGCCAGCAGTATACGGGGGGGCACAGAAAAACTGTTTTTT.

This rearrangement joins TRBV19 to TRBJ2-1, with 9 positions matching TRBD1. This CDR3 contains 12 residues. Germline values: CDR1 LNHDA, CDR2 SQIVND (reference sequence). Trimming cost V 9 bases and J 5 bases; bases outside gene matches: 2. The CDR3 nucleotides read TGTGCCAGCGGGACAGGGCACAATGAGCAGTTCTTC. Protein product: CASGTGHNEQFF.